These 6 T cell receptor beta chains share one sample of origin, sequenced in a study of CD8 T cells in ankylosing spondylitis. TCRdb reprocessed the 5' RACE reads with MiXCR, giving one entry per CDR3 protein. The sample lists 210,000 or so distinct CDR3 sequences, approximately 24% occurring once. Sample: blood, either unsorted or a sorted T cell fraction (not recorded which). These receptors came from a male donor with ankylosing spondylitis or in good health (not recorded which).

This clonotype was observed many times. The chain employs TRBV10-3 and TRBJ2-1; D is undetermined. The V gene's germline CDR1 is ENHRY and CDR2 SYGVKD. The CDR3 is made up of 13 amino acids. With 8 bases removed from V and 6 bases from J, the gap between germline ends came to 14 bases. CDR3 amino acids: CAILAGPVNEQFF. CDR3 bases: TGTGCCATCTTAGCAGGCCCCGTCAATGAGCAGTTCTTC.

CDR3: CSVLGGRNADTQYF. The CDR3 DNA reads as TGCAGCGTTCTAGGGGGGAGGAACGCAGATACGCAGTATTTT. The genes are TRBV29-1 and TRBJ2-3, with D perhaps being TRBD1 or TRBD2 (6 bases each). The germline gives CDR1 SQVTM, CDR2 ANQGSEA. V was trimmed by 5 bases and J by 4 bases, leaving 16 bases between them. CDR3 length equals 14 residues.

J is TRBJ2-3 and V is TRBV5-1, with 8 nucleotides matching TRBD2. CDR3 size: 15 residues. Unmatched junction bases numbered 3, after V lost 0 bases and J lost 3 bases. Germline V lookup: CDR1 SGHRS, CDR2 YFSETQ. DNA for the CDR3: TGCGCCAGCAGCTTGGTTCAGCGGGAGACAGATACGCAGTATTTT. Amino acids: CASSLVQRETDTQYF.

This rearrangement joins TRBV28 to TRBJ2-5; TRBD2 aligns across 10 bases. V shed 6 bases, J shed 1 base, and the junction held 5 bases outside the gene matches. Germline V gene data show CDR1 as MDHEN and CDR2 as SYDVKM. This CDR3 region has 15 residues. This CDR3 reads CASSKSGRAQETQYF. The CDR3 DNA sequence: TGTGCCAGCAGCAAGAGCGGGAGGGCCCAAGAGACCCAGTACTTC.

Only a few counts were recorded for this clonotype. The V gene is TRBV6-5, the J gene TRBJ2-1; 12 bases line up with TRBD2. The length of the CDR3 is 16 residues. Germline V CDR1 and CDR2: MNHEY, SVGAGI. Trimming removed 4 bases from V and 8 bases from J; junction bases left unmatched: 9. Here the CDR3 reads CASSSLTSGSWDEQFF. CDR3 DNA sequence: TGTGCCAGCAGTTCGCTGACTAGCGGGAGTTGGGATGAGCAGTTCTTC.

In this sample, this clonotype turned up many times. This rearrangement joins TRBV20-1 to TRBJ1-2; D is perhaps TRBD1 (5 bases). V lost 2 bases and J lost 3, with 7 bases in between. The CDR3 runs 12 residues. Germline V gene data show CDR1 as DFQATT and CDR2 as SNEGSKA (reference sequence). This CDR3 is CSARRGDYGYTF. CDR3 in DNA: TGCAGTGCTAGAAGAGGGGACTATGGCTACACCTTC.